Following are 19 T cell receptor beta chains from one sample sequenced in a study of T cell responses to AZD1222 COVID-19 vaccine. Only in-frame clones appear in the TCRdb table, and some are missing; sequencing was by immunoSEQ multiplex PCR. The sample has under 150,000 clones, around nine tenths seen once. The material sequenced was peripheral blood, taken on day 0 of AZD1222 vaccination. These receptors were obtained from an adult in good health.

This chain connects TRBV5-1 to TRBJ2-5; D is perhaps TRBD1 or TRBD2 (5 bases each). Trimming cost V 4 bases and J 1 base, with 20 bases left between them. Germline V gives CDR1 SGHRS, CDR2 YFSETQ. The length of the CDR3 is 17 residues. The CDR3 here is CASSPTHLVGAQETQYF. The CDR3 DNA sequence: TGCGCCAGCAGCCCCACCCATTTGGTCGGGGCCCAAGAGACCCAGTACTTC. Based on the CDR3 plus reference TRBV5-1 and TRBJ2-5, the full variable domain is KAGVTQTPRYLIKTRGQQVTLSCSPISGHRSVSWYQQTPGQGLQFLFEYFSETQRNKGNFPGRFSGRQFSNSRSEMNVSTLELGDSALYLCASSPTHLVGAQETQYFGPGTRLLVL.

The rearrangement uses TRBV9 and TRBJ1-2, with D uncertain. The germline V gene encodes CDR1 SGDLS and CDR2 YYNGEE. Trimming cost V 0 bases and J 4 bases, with 13 bases left between them. This CDR3 region has 15 residues. The CDR3 sequence is CASSVAWGLGYGYTF. In nucleotides, the CDR3 is TGTGCCAGCAGCGTAGCTTGGGGTTTGGGCTATGGCTACACCTTC.

The gene calls are TRBV6-6 and TRBJ1-1; D unresolved. Deletions cut 5 bases from V and 5 bases from J, with 18 bases between. The CDR3 covers 15 residues. Germline loops: CDR1 MNHNY, CDR2 SVGAGI (reference sequence). DNA for the CDR3: TGTGCCAGCAGTCCCTCCGGTGGGCAAAAGACTGAAGCTTTCTTT. This translates into CASSPSGGQKTEAFF.

J is TRBJ2-3 and V is TRBV7-2, with TRBD2 identical over 7 bases. The CDR3 has 15 amino acids. The ends lost 3 bases at V and 13 bases at J; junction bases unmatched: 16. In germline, CDR1 is SGHTA, CDR2 FQGNSA. The CDR3 reads CASSLGGVVIRKEYF. The CDR3 nucleotides read TGTGCCAGCAGCTTGGGAGGGGTGGTGATTCGAAAAGAGTATTTT.

The rearrangement joins TRBV3-1 (or the pseudogene TRBV3-2) to TRBJ1-3; D is possibly TRBD1 (5 bases). Germline lookup yields CDR1 LGHDT and CDR2 YNNKEL (reference sequence). Between the trimmed V and J ends, which lost 4 bases and 2 bases, there was a span of 9 bases. The CDR3 consists of 14 residues. DNA of the CDR3: TGTGCCAGCAGCCCCTCCAGGGCTGGAAACACCATATATTTT. Its translation: CASSPSRAGNTIYF.

This chain links TRBV19 with TRBJ1-4; 10 bases map to TRBD1. Looked up from germline, CDR1 is LNHDA and CDR2 is SQIVND (reference sequence). V lost 6 bases and J lost 8; bases outside the gene matches: 9. The CDR3 is 15 amino acids. This CDR3 is CASRSSGTGEEKLFF. CDR3 sequence (DNA): TGTGCCAGTAGAAGCTCCGGGACAGGGGAGGAAAAACTGTTTTTT.

In its sample, this clone was seen once. This rearrangement joins TRBV2 to TRBJ1-2, with 7 bases matching TRBD1. The germline V gene encodes CDR1 SNHLY and CDR2 FYNNEI. The CDR3 has 16 amino acids. The ends lost 7 bases at V and 4 bases at J; junction bases unmatched: 15. CDR3 amino acids: CASTRDSPTNGYGYTF. CDR3 coding DNA: TGTGCCAGCACCCGGGACAGTCCAACGAATGGCTATGGCTACACCTTC.

V usage is TRBV27 and J usage is TRBJ2-7; D tentatively reads TRBD1 or TRBD2 (5 bases each). Between the trimmed V and J ends, which lost 5 bases and 2 bases, there was a span of 13 bases. The CDR3 has 14 amino acids. Germline CDR1 reads MNHEY; CDR2 reads SMNVEV (reference sequence). CDR3 DNA: TGTGCCAGCAGTGATGGGACGGGGACCTACGAGCAGTACTTC. Amino acids: CASSDGTGTYEQYF.

The J gene is TRBJ2-5, the V gene TRBV2; TRBD1 agrees at 10 bases. Germline trimming cut 6 bases from V and 5 bases from J; bases unmatched to any gene: 12. The CDR3 covers 16 residues. Germline V gene lookup returns CDR1 SNHLY and CDR2 FYNNEI. CDR3 nucleotides: TGTGCCAGCAGGGCCACGACAGGGGGCACCTTCGAGACCCAGTACTTC. This encodes CASRATTGGTFETQYF.

This chain joins TRBV2 and TRBJ1-5; D is uncertain. Germline loops: CDR1 SNHLY, CDR2 FYNNEI. The CDR3 extends over 14 amino acids. V dropped 3 bases and J dropped 1 base, with 7 bases sitting between them. The CDR3 sequence is CASSESGSNQPQHF. The CDR3 DNA is TGTGCCAGCAGTGAGTCGGGGAGCAATCAGCCCCAGCATTTT.

This clone has just a few counts. The J gene is TRBJ1-6, the V gene TRBV7-2; 11 positions match TRBD1. With 3 bases clipped from V and 9 bases from J, the junction kept 7 bases outside the gene matches. This CDR3 is 16 amino acids long. Germline V gene lookup returns CDR1 SGHTA and CDR2 FQGNSA. CDR3 residues: CASSLRPGQGGSPLHF. CDR3 sequence (DNA): TGTGCCAGCAGCTTGCGCCCGGGACAGGGGGGTTCACCCCTCCACTTT.

This chain uses TRBV6-4 with TRBJ2-3; D remains ambiguous. The V and J ends lost 4 bases and 6 bases respectively, with 23 bases between them. The CDR3 spans 17 residues. Germline assignment: CDR1 MRHNA and CDR2 SNTAGT. The CDR3 sequence is CASSGRAGHHRHDTQYF. The CDR3 nucleotides are TGTGCCAGCAGTGGAAGGGCAGGCCACCATCGGCACGATACGCAGTATTTT.

The chain joins TRBV7-9 to TRBJ2-7, with TRBD1 matching 7 bases. The trim removed 4 bases at V and 3 bases at J, leaving 3 bases unmatched. The germline V gene encodes CDR1 SEHNR and CDR2 FQNEAQ (reference sequence). The CDR3 is made up of 13 amino acids. CDR3 DNA: TGTGCCAGCAGCTCACGGGACAGCTACGAGCAGTACTTC. It translates to CASSSRDSYEQYF.

As regards this clone: The sample carries other DNA sequences with the same CDR3. The V call is TRBV7-2, the J call TRBJ2-3; 10 bases line up with TRBD2. The CDR3 has 16 residues. Unmatched junction bases numbered 3, after V lost 3 bases and J lost 0 bases. The germline CDR1 and CDR2 sequences are SGHTA and FQGNSA. CDR3: CASSLTSGLSTDTQYF. In DNA form, the CDR3 reads TGTGCCAGCAGCTTGACTAGCGGGCTTAGCACAGATACGCAGTATTTT.

V gene TRBV5-5 combines with J gene TRBJ2-7, with TRBD2 as a possible D gene (6 bases). The CDR3 extends over 13 amino acids. Trimming removed 0 bases at V and 5 bases at J, with 9 bases between. CDR1 and CDR2 from the germline V gene are SGHKS and YYEKEE (reference sequence). The CDR3 here is CASSLEGGHEQYF. CDR3 bases: TGTGCCAGCAGCTTGGAGGGAGGCCACGAGCAGTACTTC.

J is TRBJ2-3 and V is TRBV2; D remains unclear. Germline CDR1 reads SNHLY; CDR2 reads FYNNEI. The CDR3 covers 16 residues. V lost 8 bases and J 2 bases, leaving 20 bases between the germline ends. The CDR3 region is CASRASALLLTDTQYF. In DNA form, the CDR3 reads TGTGCCAGCCGGGCGAGCGCCCTCCTTCTCACAGATACGCAGTATTTT.

The V and J genes are TRBV6-1 and TRBJ2-1, with a weak D call TRBD1 (6 bases). Germline CDR1 reads MNHNS; CDR2 reads SASEGT. Between the trimmed V and J ends, which lost 4 bases and 4 bases, there was a span of 17 bases. CDR3 length: 16 residues. This CDR3 is CASSGQTGHQYNEQFF. The CDR3 DNA sequence: TGTGCCAGCAGTGGACAAACGGGACACCAATACAATGAGCAGTTCTTC.

CDR3 coding DNA: TGTGCCAGCAGTGAAGCGGTCTATGGCTACACCTTC. The encoded protein is CASSEAVYGYTF. The rearrangement uses TRBV6-1 and TRBJ1-2, with D hard to call. The CDR3 contains 12 residues. The V end was cut by 0 bases, the J end by 4 bases, with 3 bases between. Germline CDR1 reads MNHNS; CDR2 reads SASEGT.

This clone was counted a few times. This chain uses TRBV7-8 with TRBJ2-1; the D gene is possibly TRBD2 (7 bases). There are 18 residues in the CDR3. Germline CDR1 reads SGHVS; CDR2 reads FQNEAQ. V lost 3 bases and J 0 bases, leaving 18 bases between the germline ends. This chain's CDR3 is CASSLGWRGLSSYNEQFF. The CDR3 nucleotides are TGTGCCAGCAGCTTGGGGTGGCGGGGGCTGAGCTCCTACAATGAGCAGTTCTTC.